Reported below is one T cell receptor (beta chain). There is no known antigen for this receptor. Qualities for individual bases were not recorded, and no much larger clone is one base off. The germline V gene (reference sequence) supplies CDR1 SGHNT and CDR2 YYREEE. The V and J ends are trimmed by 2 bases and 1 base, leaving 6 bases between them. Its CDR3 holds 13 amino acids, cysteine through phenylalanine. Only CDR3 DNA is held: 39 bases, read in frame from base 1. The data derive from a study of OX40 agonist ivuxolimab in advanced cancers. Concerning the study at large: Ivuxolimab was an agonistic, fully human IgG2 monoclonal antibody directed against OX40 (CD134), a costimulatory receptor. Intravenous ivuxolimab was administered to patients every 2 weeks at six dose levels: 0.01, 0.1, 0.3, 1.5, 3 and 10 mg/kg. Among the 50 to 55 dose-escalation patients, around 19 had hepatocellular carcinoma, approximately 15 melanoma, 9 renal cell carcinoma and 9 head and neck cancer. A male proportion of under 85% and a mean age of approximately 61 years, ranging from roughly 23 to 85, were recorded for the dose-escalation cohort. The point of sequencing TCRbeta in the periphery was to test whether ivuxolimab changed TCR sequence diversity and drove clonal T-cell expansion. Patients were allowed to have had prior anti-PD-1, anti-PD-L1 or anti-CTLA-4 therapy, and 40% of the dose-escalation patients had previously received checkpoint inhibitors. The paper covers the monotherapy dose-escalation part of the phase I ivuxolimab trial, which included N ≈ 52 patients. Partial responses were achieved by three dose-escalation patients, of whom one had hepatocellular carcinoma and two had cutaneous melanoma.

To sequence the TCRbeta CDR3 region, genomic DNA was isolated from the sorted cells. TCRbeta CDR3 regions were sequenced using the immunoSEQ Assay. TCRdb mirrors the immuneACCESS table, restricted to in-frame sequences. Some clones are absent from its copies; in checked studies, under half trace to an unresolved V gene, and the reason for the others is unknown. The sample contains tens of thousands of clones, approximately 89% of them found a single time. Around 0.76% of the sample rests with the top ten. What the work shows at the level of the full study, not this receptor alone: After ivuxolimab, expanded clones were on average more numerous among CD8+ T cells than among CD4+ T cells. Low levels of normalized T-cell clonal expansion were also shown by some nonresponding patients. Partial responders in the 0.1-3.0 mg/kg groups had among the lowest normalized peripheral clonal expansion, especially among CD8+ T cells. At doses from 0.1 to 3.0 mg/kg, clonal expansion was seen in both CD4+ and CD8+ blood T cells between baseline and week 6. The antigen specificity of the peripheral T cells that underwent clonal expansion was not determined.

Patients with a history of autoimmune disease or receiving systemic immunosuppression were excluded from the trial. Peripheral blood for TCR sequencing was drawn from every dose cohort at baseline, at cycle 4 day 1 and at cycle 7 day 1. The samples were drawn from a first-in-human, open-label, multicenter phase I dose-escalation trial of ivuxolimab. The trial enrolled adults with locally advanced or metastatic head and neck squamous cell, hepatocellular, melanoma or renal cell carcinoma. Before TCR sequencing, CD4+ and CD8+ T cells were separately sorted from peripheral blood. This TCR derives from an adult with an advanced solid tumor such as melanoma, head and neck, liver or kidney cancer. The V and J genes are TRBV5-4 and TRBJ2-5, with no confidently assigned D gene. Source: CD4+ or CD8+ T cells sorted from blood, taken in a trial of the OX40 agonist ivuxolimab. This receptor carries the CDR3 CASSFLVQETQYF. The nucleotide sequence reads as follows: TGTGCCAGCAGCTTCCTAGTCCAAGAGACCCAGTACTTC.